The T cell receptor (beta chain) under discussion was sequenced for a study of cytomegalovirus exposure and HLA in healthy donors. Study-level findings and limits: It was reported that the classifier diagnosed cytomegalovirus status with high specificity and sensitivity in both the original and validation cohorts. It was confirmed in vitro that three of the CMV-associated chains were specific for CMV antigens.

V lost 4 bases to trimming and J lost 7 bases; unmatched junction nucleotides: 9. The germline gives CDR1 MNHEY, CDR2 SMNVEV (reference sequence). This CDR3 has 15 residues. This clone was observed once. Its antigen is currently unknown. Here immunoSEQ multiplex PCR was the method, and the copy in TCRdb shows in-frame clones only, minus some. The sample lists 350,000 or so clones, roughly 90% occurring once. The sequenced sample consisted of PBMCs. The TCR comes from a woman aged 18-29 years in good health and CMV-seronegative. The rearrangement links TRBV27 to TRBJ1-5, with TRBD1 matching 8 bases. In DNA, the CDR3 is TGTGCCAGCAGTTCTCGGACAGGGACAGGCCAGCCCCAGCATTTT. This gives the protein CASSSRTGTGQPQHF.